The T cell receptor beta chain described here comes from a study of blood T cell repertoires in COVID-19. Study at large: COVID-19 samples from acute and convalescent phases originated in the United States, Italy and Spain. PBMCs, B-cell-depleted T cells, or T cells were the source of the cDNA or gDNA that made up the material.

Seattle's cohort entered during active infection and was followed longitudinally. Study processing details: Amplifying reference gene primers gave estimates of nucleated cell counts. Sequencing used immunoSEQ multiplex PCR; TCRdb keeps in-frame clones, though not all of them. For V, J and clone size, that table is used; D and trimming come from the DNA. This table has roughly 260,000 clones, around nine tenths appearing once. The clonotype comes from a woman between 25 and 40 years old with COVID-19, enrolled during active disease. What was sequenced was peripheral blood.

The CDR3 DNA sequence: TGTGCCAGCAGCTCCGGAGGGAGCGGTTACAATGAGCAGTTCTTC. This translates into CASSSGGSGYNEQFF. This chain connects TRBV7-9 to TRBJ2-1; tentatively, D is TRBD2 (6 bases). Deletions cut 4 bases from V and 4 bases from J, with 14 bases between. Germline CDR1 is SEHNR and CDR2 is FQNEAQ (reference sequence). The CDR3 is made up of 15 amino acids.